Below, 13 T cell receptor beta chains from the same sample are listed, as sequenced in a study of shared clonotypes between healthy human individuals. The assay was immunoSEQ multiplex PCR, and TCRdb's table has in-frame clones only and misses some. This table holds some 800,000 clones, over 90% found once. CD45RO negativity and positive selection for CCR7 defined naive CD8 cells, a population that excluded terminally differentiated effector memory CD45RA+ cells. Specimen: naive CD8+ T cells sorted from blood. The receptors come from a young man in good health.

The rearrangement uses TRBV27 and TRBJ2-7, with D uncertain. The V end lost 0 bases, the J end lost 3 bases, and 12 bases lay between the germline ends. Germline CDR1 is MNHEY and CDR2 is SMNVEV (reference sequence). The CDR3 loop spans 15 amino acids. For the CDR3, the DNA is TGTGCCAGCAGTTTATCCGCGGCACGTATCTACGAGCAGTACTTC. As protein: CASSLSAARIYEQYF.

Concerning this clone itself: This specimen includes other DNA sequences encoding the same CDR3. The CDR3 bases are TGTGCCAGCAGCTTAGCTACAGGGATGAACACTGAAGCTTTCTTT. This translates into CASSLATGMNTEAFF. The chain couples TRBV7-9 to TRBJ1-1; maybe TRBD1 (6 bases). Germline V gene data show CDR1 as SEHNR and CDR2 as FQNEAQ (reference sequence). This CDR3 region has 15 residues. V dropped 0 bases and J dropped 0 bases, with 8 bases sitting between them.

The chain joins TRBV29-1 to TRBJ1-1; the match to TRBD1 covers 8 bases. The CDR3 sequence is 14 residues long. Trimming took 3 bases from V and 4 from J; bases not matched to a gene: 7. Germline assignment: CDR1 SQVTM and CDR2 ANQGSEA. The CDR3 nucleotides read TGCAGCGTTGAGCCAGGGGGCGTGCTCACTGAAGCTTTCTTT. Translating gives CSVEPGGVLTEAFF.

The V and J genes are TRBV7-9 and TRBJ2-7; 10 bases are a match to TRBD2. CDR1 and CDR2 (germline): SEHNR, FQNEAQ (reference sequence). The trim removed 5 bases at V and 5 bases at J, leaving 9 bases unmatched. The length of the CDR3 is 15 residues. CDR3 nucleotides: TGTGCCAGCAGCCCGGGCCTAGCGGGAGCGGACGAGCAGTACTTC. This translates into CASSPGLAGADEQYF.

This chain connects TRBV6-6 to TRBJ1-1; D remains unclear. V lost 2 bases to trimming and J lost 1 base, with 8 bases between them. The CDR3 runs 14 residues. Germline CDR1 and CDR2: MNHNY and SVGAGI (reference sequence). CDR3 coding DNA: TGTGCCAGCAGTTACGGCACGGGGAACACTGAAGCTTTCTTT. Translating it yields CASSYGTGNTEAFF.

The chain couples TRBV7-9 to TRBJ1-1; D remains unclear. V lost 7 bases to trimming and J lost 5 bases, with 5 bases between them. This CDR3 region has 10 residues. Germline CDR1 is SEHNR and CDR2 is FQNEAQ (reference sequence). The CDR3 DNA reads TGTGCCAGCATGGTAACTGAAGCTTTCTTT. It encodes CASMVTEAFF.

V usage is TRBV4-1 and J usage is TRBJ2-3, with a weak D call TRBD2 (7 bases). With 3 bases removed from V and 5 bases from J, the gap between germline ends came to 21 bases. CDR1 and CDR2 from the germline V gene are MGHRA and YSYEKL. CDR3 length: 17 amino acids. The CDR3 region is CASSHAVLGGTQDTQYF. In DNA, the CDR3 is TGCGCCAGCAGCCACGCGGTTTTGGGAGGGACACAAGATACGCAGTATTTT.

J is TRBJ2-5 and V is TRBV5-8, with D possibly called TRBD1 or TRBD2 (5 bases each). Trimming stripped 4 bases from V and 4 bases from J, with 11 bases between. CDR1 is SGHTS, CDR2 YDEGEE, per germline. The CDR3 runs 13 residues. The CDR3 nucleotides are TGTGCCAGCAGCCAGGGACCCGTAGAGACCCAGTACTTC. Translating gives CASSQGPVETQYF.

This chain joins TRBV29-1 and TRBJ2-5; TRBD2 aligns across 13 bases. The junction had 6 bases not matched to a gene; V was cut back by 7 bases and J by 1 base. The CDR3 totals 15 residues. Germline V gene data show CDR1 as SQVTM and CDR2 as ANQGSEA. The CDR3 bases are TGCAGCGCTGGACTAGCGGGAGTTTCCCAAGAGACCCAGTACTTC. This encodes CSAGLAGVSQETQYF. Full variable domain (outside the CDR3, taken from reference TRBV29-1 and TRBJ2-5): SAVISQKPSRDICQRGTSLTIQCQVDSQVTMMFWYRQQPGQSLTLIATANQGSEATYESGFVIDKFPISRPNLTFSTLTVSNMSPEDSSIYLCSAGLAGVSQETQYFGPGTRLLVL.

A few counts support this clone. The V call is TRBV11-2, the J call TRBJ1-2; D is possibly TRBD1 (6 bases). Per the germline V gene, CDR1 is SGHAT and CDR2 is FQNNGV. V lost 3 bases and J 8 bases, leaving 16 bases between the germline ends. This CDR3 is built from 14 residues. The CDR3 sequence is CASSFSGGLKGYTF. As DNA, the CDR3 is TGTGCCAGCAGCTTTAGTGGGGGGCTGAAGGGCTACACCTTC.

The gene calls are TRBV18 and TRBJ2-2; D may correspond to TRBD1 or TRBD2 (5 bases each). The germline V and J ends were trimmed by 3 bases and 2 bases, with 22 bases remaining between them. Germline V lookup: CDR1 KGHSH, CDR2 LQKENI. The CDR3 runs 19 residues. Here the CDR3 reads CASSPSRDEHRDNTGELFF. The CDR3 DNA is TGTGCCAGCTCACCTTCCAGGGACGAACACCGAGACAACACCGGGGAGCTGTTTTTT.

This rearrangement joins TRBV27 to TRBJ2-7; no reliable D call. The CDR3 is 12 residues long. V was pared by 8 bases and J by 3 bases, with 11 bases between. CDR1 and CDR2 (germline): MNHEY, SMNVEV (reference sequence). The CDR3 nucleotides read TGTGCCAGCGGGTCGGTAGACTACGAGCAGTACTTC. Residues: CASGSVDYEQYF.

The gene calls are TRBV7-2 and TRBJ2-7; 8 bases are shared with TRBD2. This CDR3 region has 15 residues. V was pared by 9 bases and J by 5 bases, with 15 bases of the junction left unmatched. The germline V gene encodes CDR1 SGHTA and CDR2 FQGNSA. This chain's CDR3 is CASIYDSGTRDEQYF. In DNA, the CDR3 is TGTGCCAGTATCTATGATAGCGGGACGAGGGACGAGCAGTACTTC.